Presented here are 23 T cell receptor beta chains from one specimen sequenced in a study of blood T cells in healthy people across ages. Primers used in a second PCR of roughly 7 to 11 cycles were a sample-barcoded 5' primer and a J-beta primer mix. TCRdb reprocessed the 5' RACE reads via MiXCR and lists one record per CDR3 protein. The sample lists about 1.4 million distinct CDR3 sequences; approximately 60% were seen once. The sequenced sample consisted of blood. These receptor sequences come from a man aged 18 to 30 in good health.

This clonotype has just a few counts. The chain uses TRBV4-1 and TRBJ2-7; the match to TRBD1 covers 7 bases. V lost 8 bases, J lost 5 bases, and 12 bases stayed unmatched. The CDR3 consists of 14 residues. Germline assignment: CDR1 MGHRA and CDR2 YSYEKL. The CDR3 DNA follows: TGCGCCAGCGGCTACAGGGGAGTTGGAGACGAGCAGTACTTC. It codes for CASGYRGVGDEQYF.

As for this clonotype: Sequence at one end of the junction differs from germline and may be a read error. The V and J genes are TRBV28 and TRBJ2-7; 7 bases agree with TRBD1. Matching the DNA end better, TRBJ2-4 makes the J call doubtful. The CDR3 covers 15 residues. The germline V gene encodes CDR1 MDHEN and CDR2 SYDVKM. CDR3 region: CASSPFGGQKSIQYF. CDR3 in DNA: TGTGCCAGCAGTCCCTTTGGGGGACAGAAAAGCATTCAGTACTTC.

This chain links TRBV20-1 with TRBJ1-4; a weak D match, TRBD1 (6 bases). The germline gives CDR1 DFQATT, CDR2 SNEGSKA (reference sequence). V lost 0 bases and J lost 7, with 21 bases in between. This CDR3 region has 17 residues. The CDR3 is CSARDPRAGGASEKLFF. CDR3 DNA sequence: TGCAGTGCTAGAGACCCCAGGGCCGGGGGGGCGAGTGAAAAACTGTTTTTT.

This chain connects TRBV27 to TRBJ2-7; D gene ambiguous. Trimming took off 6 bases at V and 2 bases at J, with 11 bases between the two ends. The germline V gene has CDR1 MNHEY and CDR2 SMNVEV (reference sequence). The CDR3 has 13 amino acids. The CDR3 region has the DNA TGTGCCAGCAGACGGCACCGGCCCTACGAGCAGTACTTC. Protein sequence: CASRRHRPYEQYF.

This chain uses TRBV4-3 with TRBJ2-7; D is perhaps TRBD1 or TRBD2 (5 bases each). CDR1 and CDR2 (germline): LGHNA, YSLEER. Trimming stripped 0 bases from V and 0 bases from J, with 15 bases between. The CDR3 extends over 17 amino acids. CDR3 sequence: CASSQDYGGPSSYEQYF. The CDR3 DNA reads TGCGCCAGCAGCCAAGATTATGGGGGACCAAGCTCCTACGAGCAGTACTTC.

V gene TRBV4-3 combines with J gene TRBJ1-5; perhaps TRBD1 as D (6 bases). Germline assignment: CDR1 LGHNA and CDR2 YSLEER. The CDR3 totals 16 residues. Between the trimmed V and J ends, which lost 4 bases and 2 bases, there was a span of 15 bases. In nucleotides, the CDR3 is TGCGCCAGCAGCCTAGATTCGGGGGCTGGCAATCAGCCCCAGCATTTT. Amino acid sequence: CASSLDSGAGNQPQHF.

The chain combines TRBV29-1 with TRBJ2-7, with 8 bases matching TRBD1. Germline V gene lookup returns CDR1 SQVTM and CDR2 ANQGSEA. Trimming cost V 4 bases and J 2 bases; bases outside gene matches: 7. The CDR3 has 14 residues. CDR3 in DNA: TGCAGCGTTGGAAGGACAGGGTCTCCCTACGAGCAGTACTTC. This codes for CSVGRTGSPYEQYF.

The rearrangement joins TRBV6-6 to TRBJ1-1; D is ambiguous. The CDR3 consists of 17 residues. Trimming removed 2 bases at V and 3 bases at J, with 19 bases between. Germline-derived CDR1 and CDR2 are MNHNY and SVGAGI (reference sequence). The CDR3 DNA is TGTGCCAGCAGTTACATATCCCCTGGGGTTGGAGACACTGAAGCTTTCTTT. Protein sequence: CASSYISPGVGDTEAFF.

This chain connects TRBV6-2 or TRBV6-3 to TRBJ1-1; TRBD1 is a possible D gene (5 bases). The CDR3 covers 13 residues. Trimming left V 8 bases short and J 6 bases short, with 16 bases between. CDR1 and CDR2 from the germline V gene are MNHEY and SVGEGT. As DNA, the CDR3 is TGTGCCAGCCTTCAGGCAGGGCGGGCTGAAGCTTTCTTT. This sequence encodes CASLQAGRAEAFF.

This chain connects TRBV20-1 to TRBJ2-7; tentative D call: TRBD1 (5 bases). The J call may be in error: the DNA end matches TRBJ2-5 better. In germline, CDR1 is DFQATT, CDR2 SNEGSKA (reference sequence). The CDR3 sequence is 14 residues long. The CDR3 DNA reads as TGCAGTGCTAGTCCGGTAGGGGTGAGGGAGACCCAGTACTTC. Its translation is CSASPVGVRETQYF.

Notes on this clonotype: The junction shows a germline mismatch at one end, possibly a read error. V and J are TRBV12-3 or TRBV12-4 and TRBJ2-3; the match to TRBD2 covers 9 bases. This CDR3 is 16 amino acids long. CDR3: CASSELAGSGTDTRYF. The CDR3 nucleotides are TGTGCCAGCAGTGAGCTAGCGGGAAGCGGCACAGATACGCGGTATTTT.

The chain links TRBV20-1 to TRBJ1-2; a weak D match, TRBD1 (5 bases). The CDR3 runs 14 residues. Trimming removed 5 bases from V and 1 base from J, with 14 bases in between. Germline CDR1 DFQATT, CDR2 SNEGSKA (reference sequence). The CDR3 here is CSAYTTRDNYGYTF. The DNA for the CDR3 is TGCAGTGCTTACACTACCAGGGATAACTATGGCTACACCTTC.

The gene calls are TRBV2 and TRBJ2-1, with D maybe TRBD1 (5 bases). CDR1 is SNHLY, CDR2 FYNNEI, per germline. The V gene lost 4 bases and the J gene lost 7 bases, with 17 bases spanning the gap. This CDR3 spans 15 amino acids. The CDR3 here is CASSGGAQVFNEQFF. As DNA, the CDR3 is TGTGCCAGCAGTGGGGGCGCCCAGGTCTTTAATGAGCAGTTCTTC.

J is TRBJ2-6 and V is TRBV19; TRBD1 aligns across 8 bases. Germline V gene lookup returns CDR1 LNHDA and CDR2 SQIVND (reference sequence). The CDR3 is made up of 19 amino acids. J gave up 4 bases and V 3 bases, and 14 bases lay outside the gene matches. The CDR3 DNA is TGTGCCAGTAGTATGGTTTCGGACAGGGTCCCCGTCGGGGCCAACGTCCTGACTTTC. This translates into CASSMVSDRVPVGANVLTF.

V and J are TRBV6-5 and TRBJ2-1; perhaps TRBD2 as D (6 bases). Germline V CDR1 and CDR2: MNHEY, SVGAGI. V dropped 5 bases and J dropped 3 bases, with 17 bases sitting between them. This CDR3 has 16 residues. The CDR3 sequence is CASSPATSSYYNEQFF. CDR3 nucleotide sequence: TGTGCCAGCAGTCCCGCTACTAGCAGCTACTACAATGAGCAGTTCTTC.

This clonotype was recorded a few times. This sequence joins TRBV25-1 and TRBJ1-6; D might be TRBD1 (5 bases). The CDR3 has 13 amino acids. Germline values: CDR1 MGHDK, CDR2 SYGVNS. The ends were cut back, 6 bases at V and 6 bases at J, with 9 bases in the middle. The CDR3 region has the DNA TGTGCCAGCAGGGGGCTCGGTAATTCACCCCTCCACTTT. It specifies CASRGLGNSPLHF.

Here the CDR3 DNA reads TGTGCCAGCAGCTTAGAGGCAGGGGTTAGCCACGAGCAGTACTTC. Its protein is CASSLEAGVSHEQYF. The rearrangement joins TRBV7-9 to TRBJ2-7; the D gene is possibly TRBD1 (6 bases). The CDR3 runs to 15 residues. Trimming cost V 1 base and J 5 bases, with 15 bases left between them. Germline loops: CDR1 SEHNR, CDR2 FQNEAQ (reference sequence). Together with reference TRBV7-9 and TRBJ2-7, the CDR3 gives the full variable domain: DTGVSQNPRHKITKRGQNVTFRCDPISEHNRLYWYRQTLGQGPEFLTYFQNEAQLEKSRLLSDRFSAERPKGSFSTLEIQRTEQGDSAMYLCASSLEAGVSHEQYFGPGTRLTVT.

The chain joins TRBV15 to TRBJ2-5, with D possibly matching TRBD2 (5 bases). Germline V gene data show CDR1 as LNHNV and CDR2 as YYDKDF (reference sequence). The CDR3 length is 14 residues. Trimming stripped 8 bases from V and 1 base from J, with 14 bases between. The CDR3 sequence is CATQAAASQETQYF. The CDR3 DNA follows: TGTGCCACCCAAGCAGCGGCCTCCCAAGAGACCCAGTACTTC.

This chain uses TRBV25-1 with TRBJ2-7; tentative D call: TRBD1 (5 bases). This CDR3 region has 14 residues. V lost 4 bases and J 2 bases, leaving 12 bases between the germline ends. Germline V gene lookup returns CDR1 MGHDK and CDR2 SYGVNS. Here the CDR3 DNA reads TGTGCCAGCAGTGGGCTTAAGGGGACCTACGAGCAGTACTTC. Amino acids: CASSGLKGTYEQYF.

This rearrangement joins TRBV9 to TRBJ2-4; D gene unclear. The J call may be incorrect, as the DNA end agrees better with TRBJ2-7. Germline V gene data show CDR1 as SGDLS and CDR2 as YYNGEE. The CDR3 loop spans 14 amino acids. CDR3 in amino acids: CASSVAGSPYEQYF. CDR3 DNA: TGTGCCAGCAGCGTAGCTGGGTCGCCCTACGAGCAGTACTTC.

V gene TRBV4-2 combines with J gene TRBJ2-7; 7 bases match TRBD2. This CDR3 is 15 amino acids long. Germline V gives CDR1 LGHNA, CDR2 YNFKEQ. V dropped 5 bases and J dropped 0; count of bases not matched to a gene: 7. The CDR3 region is CASSALGGGSYEQYF. The CDR3 coding sequence is TGTGCCAGCAGCGCTTTAGGCGGGGGCTCCTACGAGCAGTACTTC.

This clonotype was observed a few times. A clone one base away is much larger, so this may be a read error. The chain has TRBV24-1 and TRBJ2-2; D perhaps matches TRBD1 (5 bases). The CDR3 length is 14 residues. Between the trimmed V and J ends, which lost 4 bases and 6 bases, there was a span of 11 bases. The germline V gene encodes CDR1 KGHDR and CDR2 SFDVKD. The CDR3, as DNA: TGTGCCACCAGTGAGACAGCTGACGCCGGGGAGCTGTTTTTT. This codes for CATSETADAGELFF.

The rearrangement joins TRBV20-1 to TRBJ2-3; D may correspond to TRBD1 or TRBD2 (5 bases each). CDR3 length equals 15 residues. Trimming shortened V by 3 bases and J by 1 base, and 14 bases separated the two germline ends. Per germline, CDR1 DFQATT and CDR2 SNEGSKA (reference sequence). The CDR3 DNA is TGCAGTGCTAGCCCCCCCCGGGGCCGCACAGATACGCAGTATTTT. This sequence encodes CSASPPRGRTDTQYF.